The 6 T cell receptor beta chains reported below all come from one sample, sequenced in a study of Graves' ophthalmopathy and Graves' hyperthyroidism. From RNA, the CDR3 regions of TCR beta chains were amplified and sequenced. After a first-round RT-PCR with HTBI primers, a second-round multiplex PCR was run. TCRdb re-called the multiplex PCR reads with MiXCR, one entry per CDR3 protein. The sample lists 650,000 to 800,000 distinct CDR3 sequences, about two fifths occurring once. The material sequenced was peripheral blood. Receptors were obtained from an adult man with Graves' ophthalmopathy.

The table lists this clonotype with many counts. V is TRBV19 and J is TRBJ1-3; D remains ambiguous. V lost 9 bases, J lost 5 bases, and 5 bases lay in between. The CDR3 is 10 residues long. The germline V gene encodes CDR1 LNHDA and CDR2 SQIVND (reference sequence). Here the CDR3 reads CASQRNTIYF. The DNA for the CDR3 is TGTGCCAGCCAAAGAAACACCATATATTTT.

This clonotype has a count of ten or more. CDR3: CSARLQEGSPLHF. Here the CDR3 DNA reads TGCAGTGCTAGGCTCCAGGAGGGTTCACCCCTCCACTTT. The J gene is TRBJ1-6, the V gene TRBV20-1; D is uncertain. Looked up from germline, CDR1 is DFQATT and CDR2 is SNEGSKA (reference sequence). The CDR3 has 13 residues. V gave up 3 bases and J gave up 9 bases, with 12 bases separating them.

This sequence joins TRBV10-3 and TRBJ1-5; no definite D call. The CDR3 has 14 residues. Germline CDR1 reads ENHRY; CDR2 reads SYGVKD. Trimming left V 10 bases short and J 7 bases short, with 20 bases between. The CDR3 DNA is TGTGCCAGCGGCCTTCGGGGTGGAAGGCAGCCCCAGCATTTT. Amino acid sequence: CASGLRGGRQPQHF.

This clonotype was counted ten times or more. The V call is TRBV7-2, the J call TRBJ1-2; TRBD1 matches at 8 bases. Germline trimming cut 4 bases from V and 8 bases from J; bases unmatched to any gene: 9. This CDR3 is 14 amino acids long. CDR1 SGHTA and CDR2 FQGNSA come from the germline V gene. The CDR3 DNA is TGTGCCAGCAGCTCCCCGGACAGGGTAGGGGGCTACACCTTC. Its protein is CASSSPDRVGGYTF. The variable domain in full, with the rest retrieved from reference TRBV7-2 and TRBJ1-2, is GAGVSQSPSNKVTEKGKDVELRCDPISGHTALYWYRQSLGQGLEFLIYFQGNSAPDKSGLPSDRFSAERTGGSVSTLTIQRTQQEDSAVYLCASSSPDRVGGYTFGSGTRLTVV.

The CDR3 DNA sequence: TGTGCCAGCAGTGAAGGTCTGGGAGAAAAACTGTTTTTT. Its protein product is CASSEGLGEKLFF. The chain is built from TRBV2 and TRBJ1-4; D is unclear. V was trimmed by 1 base and J by 8 bases, leaving 8 bases between them. CDR1 is SNHLY and CDR2 is FYNNEI in the germline V gene. The CDR3 has 13 residues.

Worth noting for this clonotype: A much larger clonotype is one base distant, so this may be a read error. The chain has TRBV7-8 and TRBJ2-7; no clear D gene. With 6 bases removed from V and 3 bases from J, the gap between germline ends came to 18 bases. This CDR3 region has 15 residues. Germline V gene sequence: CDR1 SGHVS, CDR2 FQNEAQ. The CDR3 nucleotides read TGTGCCAGCAGTCGTAAAGGGTGGATCGGCTACGAGCAGTACTTC. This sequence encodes CASSRKGWIGYEQYF. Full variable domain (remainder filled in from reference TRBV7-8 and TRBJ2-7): GAGVSQSPRYKVAKRGQDVALRCDPISGHVSLFWYQQALGQGPEFLTYFQNEAQLDKSGLPSDRFFAERPEGSVSTLKIQRTQQEDSAVYLCASSRKGWIGYEQYFGPGTRLTVT.